These 2 T cell receptor beta chains came from one sample sequenced in a study of T-cell memory formation after mild COVID-19. TCRdb independently ran MiXCR on the 5' RACE reads; one entry per CDR3 protein. The repertoire includes 92,000 or so distinct CDR3 sequences, around 16% of them detected once, and under 45% sits in the top ten. Sequenced input: PBMCs or a T cell subset sorted from them (not recorded which). Source of these receptors: a man between 18 and 29 years old who had mild COVID-19 (a few samples of this study predate the infection). Cell type and time point are not known.

The V call is TRBV9, the J call TRBJ1-4; TRBD1 is a possible D gene (5 bases). V was clipped by 0 bases and J by 14 bases, with 14 bases between them. The germline V gene encodes CDR1 SGDLS and CDR2 YYNGEE. The CDR3 contains 13 residues. The CDR3 nucleotides read TGTGCCAGCAGCGTAGGGCCTACAGGCCTTCTGTTTTTT. It specifies CASSVGPTGLLFF.

The rearrangement joins TRBV10-3 to TRBJ2-2; D call uncertain. Looked up from germline, CDR1 is ENHRY and CDR2 is SYGVKD. V lost 4 bases and J 8 bases, leaving 17 bases between the germline ends. The CDR3 is 15 amino acids. CDR3 nucleotide sequence: TGTGCCATCAGTGGCGGACGAGAGTTTACTGGGGAGCTGTTTTTT. It encodes CAISGGREFTGELFF.